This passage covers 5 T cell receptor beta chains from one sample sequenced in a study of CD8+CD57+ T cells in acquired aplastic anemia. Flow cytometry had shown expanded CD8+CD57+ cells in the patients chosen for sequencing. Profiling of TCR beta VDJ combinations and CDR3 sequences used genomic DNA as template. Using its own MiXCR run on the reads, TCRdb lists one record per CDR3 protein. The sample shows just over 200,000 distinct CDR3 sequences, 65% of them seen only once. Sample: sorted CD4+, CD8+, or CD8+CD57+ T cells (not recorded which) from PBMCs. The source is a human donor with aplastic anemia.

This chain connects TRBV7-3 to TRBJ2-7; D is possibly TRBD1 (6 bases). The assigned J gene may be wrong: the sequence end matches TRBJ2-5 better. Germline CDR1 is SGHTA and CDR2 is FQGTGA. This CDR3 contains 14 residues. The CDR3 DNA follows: TGTGCCAGCAGCTTCACAGGGTCCGGGGAGACCCAGTACTTC. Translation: CASSFTGSGETQYF.

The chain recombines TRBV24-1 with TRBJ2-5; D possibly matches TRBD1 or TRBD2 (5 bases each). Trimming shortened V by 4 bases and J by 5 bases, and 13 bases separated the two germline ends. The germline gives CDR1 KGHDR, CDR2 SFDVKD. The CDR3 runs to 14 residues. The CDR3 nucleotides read TGTGCCACCAGTGAGATTGGGGGTGGGGAGACCCAGTACTTC. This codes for CATSEIGGGETQYF.

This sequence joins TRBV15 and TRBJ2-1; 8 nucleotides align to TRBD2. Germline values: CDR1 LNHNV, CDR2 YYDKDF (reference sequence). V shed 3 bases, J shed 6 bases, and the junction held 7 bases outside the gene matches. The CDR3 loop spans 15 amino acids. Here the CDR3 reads CATSRGAGGLNEQFF. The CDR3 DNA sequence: TGTGCCACCAGCAGGGGCGCGGGGGGACTCAATGAGCAGTTCTTC.

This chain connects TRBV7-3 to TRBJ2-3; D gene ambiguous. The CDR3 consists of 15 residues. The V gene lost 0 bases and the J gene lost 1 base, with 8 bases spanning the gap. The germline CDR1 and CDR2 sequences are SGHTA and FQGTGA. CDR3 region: CASSLTALGTDTQYF. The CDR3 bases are TGTGCCAGCAGCTTAACAGCCCTTGGCACAGATACGCAGTATTTT.

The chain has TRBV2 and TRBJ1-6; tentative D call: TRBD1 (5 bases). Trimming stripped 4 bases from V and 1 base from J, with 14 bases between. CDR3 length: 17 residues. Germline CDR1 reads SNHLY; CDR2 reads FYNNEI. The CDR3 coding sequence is TGTGCCAGCAGTGGTGGGAGTGGGGGGTCCTATAATTCACCCCTCCACTTT. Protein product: CASSGGSGGSYNSPLHF.